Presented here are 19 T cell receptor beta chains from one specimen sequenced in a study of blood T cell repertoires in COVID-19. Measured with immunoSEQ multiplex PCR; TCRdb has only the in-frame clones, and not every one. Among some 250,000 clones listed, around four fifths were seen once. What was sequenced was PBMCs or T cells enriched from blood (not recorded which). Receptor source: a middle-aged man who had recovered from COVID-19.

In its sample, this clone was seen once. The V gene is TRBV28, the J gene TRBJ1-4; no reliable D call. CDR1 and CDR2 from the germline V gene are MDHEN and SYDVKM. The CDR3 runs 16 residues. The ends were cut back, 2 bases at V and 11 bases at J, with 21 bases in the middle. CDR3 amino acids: CASSLKRRAAGWKLFF. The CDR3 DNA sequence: TGTGCCAGCAGTTTAAAAAGGAGGGCCGCGGGGTGGAAACTGTTTTTT.

Here the CDR3 DNA reads TGTGCCAGCAGCTCCGATGGGGGGACGACTGAAGCTTTCTTT. Translation gives CASSSDGGTTEAFF. The V gene is TRBV7-3, the J gene TRBJ1-1, with D possibly TRBD1 on 5 matching bases. V lost 4 bases and J 5 bases, leaving 14 bases between the germline ends. Germline V CDR1 and CDR2: SGHTA, FQGTGA. This CDR3 is built from 14 residues. The whole variable domain, remainder taken from reference TRBV7-3 and TRBJ1-1, is GAGVSQTPSNKVTEKGKYVELRCDPISGHTALYWYRQSLGQGPEFLIYFQGTGAADDSGLPNDRFFAVRPEGSVSTLKIQRTERGDSAVYLCASSSDGGTTEAFFGQGTRLTVV.

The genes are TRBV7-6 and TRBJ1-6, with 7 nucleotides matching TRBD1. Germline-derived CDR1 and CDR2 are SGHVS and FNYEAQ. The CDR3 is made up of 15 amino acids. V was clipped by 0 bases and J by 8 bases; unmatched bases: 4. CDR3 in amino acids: CASSLALTGYSPLHF. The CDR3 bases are TGTGCCAGCAGCTTAGCGCTGACAGGGTATTCACCCCTCCACTTT.

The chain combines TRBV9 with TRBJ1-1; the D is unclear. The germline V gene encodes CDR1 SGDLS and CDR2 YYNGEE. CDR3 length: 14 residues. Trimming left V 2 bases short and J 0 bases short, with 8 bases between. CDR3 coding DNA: TGTGCCAGCAGCGTCGGGGTACTGAACACTGAAGCTTTCTTT. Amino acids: CASSVGVLNTEAFF.

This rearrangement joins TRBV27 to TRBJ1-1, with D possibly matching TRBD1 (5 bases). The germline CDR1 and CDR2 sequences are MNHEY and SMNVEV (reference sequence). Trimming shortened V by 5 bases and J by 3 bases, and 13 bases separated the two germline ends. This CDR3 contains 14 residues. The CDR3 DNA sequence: TGTGCCAGCAGTACGGTGGGGGGGGACACTGAAGCTTTCTTT. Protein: CASSTVGGDTEAFF.

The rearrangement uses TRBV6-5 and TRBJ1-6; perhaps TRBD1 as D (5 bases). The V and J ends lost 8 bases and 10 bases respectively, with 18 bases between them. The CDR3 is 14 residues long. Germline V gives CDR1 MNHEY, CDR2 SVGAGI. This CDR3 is CASSPPAGGSPLHF. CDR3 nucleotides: TGTGCCAGCTCGCCCCCGGCCGGGGGATCACCCCTCCACTTT.

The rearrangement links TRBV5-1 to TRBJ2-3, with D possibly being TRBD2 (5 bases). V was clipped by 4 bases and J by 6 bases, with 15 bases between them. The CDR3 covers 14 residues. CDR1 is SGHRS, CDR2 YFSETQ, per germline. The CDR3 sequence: CASSTGGFPDTQYF. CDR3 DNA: TGCGCCAGCAGCACGGGCGGGTTCCCGGATACGCAGTATTTT. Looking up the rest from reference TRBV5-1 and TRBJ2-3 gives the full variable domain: KAGVTQTPRYLIKTRGQQVTLSCSPISGHRSVSWYQQTPGQGLQFLFEYFSETQRNKGNFPGRFSGRQFSNSRSEMNVSTLELGDSALYLCASSTGGFPDTQYFGPGTRLTVL.

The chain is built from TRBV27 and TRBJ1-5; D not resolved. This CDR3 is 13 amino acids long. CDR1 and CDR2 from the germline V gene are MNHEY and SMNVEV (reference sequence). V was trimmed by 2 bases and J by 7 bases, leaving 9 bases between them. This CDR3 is CASSLEGRQPQHF. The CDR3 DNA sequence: TGTGCCAGCAGTTTAGAAGGGAGGCAGCCCCAGCATTTT.

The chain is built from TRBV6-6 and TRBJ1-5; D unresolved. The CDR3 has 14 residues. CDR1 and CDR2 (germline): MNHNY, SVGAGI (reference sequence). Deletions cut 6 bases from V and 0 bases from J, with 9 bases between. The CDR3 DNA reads TGTGCCAGCAGACCCGGAGGTAGCAATCAGCCCCAGCATTTT. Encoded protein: CASRPGGSNQPQHF.

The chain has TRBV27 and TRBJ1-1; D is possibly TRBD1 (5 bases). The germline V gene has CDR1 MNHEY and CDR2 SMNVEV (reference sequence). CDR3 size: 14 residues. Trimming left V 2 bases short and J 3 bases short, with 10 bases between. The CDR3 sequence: CASSLSQGHTEAFF. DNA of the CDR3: TGTGCCAGCAGTTTAAGCCAGGGCCACACTGAAGCTTTCTTT.

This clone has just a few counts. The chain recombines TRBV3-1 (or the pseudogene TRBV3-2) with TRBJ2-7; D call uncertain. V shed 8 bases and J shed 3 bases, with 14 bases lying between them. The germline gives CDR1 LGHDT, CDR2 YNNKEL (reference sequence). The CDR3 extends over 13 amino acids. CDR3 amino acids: CASGPGLYYEQYF. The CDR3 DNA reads TGTGCCAGCGGGCCTGGTTTATACTACGAGCAGTACTTC.

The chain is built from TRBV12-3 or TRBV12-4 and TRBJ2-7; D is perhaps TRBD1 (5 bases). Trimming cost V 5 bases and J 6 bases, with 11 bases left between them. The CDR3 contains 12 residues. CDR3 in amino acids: CASSTPGPEQYF. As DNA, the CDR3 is TGTGCCAGCAGTACCCCAGGGCCCGAGCAGTACTTC.

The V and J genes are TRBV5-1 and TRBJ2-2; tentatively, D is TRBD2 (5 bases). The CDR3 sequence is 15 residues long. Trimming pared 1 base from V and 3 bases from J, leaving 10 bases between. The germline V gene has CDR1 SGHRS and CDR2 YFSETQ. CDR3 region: CASSLRGSDTGELFF. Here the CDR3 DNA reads TGCGCCAGCAGCTTGCGGGGATCGGACACCGGGGAGCTGTTTTTT.

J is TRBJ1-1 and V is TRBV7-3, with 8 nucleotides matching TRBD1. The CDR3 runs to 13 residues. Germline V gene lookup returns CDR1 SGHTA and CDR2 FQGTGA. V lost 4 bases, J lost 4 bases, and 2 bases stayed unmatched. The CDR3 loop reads CASSSGQATEAFF. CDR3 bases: TGTGCCAGCAGCTCGGGACAGGCCACTGAAGCTTTCTTT.

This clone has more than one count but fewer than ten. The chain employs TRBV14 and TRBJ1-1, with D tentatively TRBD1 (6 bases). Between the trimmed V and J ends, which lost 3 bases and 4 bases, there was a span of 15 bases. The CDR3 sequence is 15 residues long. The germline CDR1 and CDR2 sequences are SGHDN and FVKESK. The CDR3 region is CASSHGGALGTEAFF. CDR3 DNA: TGTGCCAGCAGCCACGGGGGGGCATTGGGCACTGAAGCTTTCTTT.

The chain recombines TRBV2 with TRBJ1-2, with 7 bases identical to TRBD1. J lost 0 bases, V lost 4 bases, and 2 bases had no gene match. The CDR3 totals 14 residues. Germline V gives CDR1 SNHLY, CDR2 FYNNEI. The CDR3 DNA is TGTGCCAGCAGTGGACAGGGTGCTAACTATGGCTACACCTTC. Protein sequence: CASSGQGANYGYTF.

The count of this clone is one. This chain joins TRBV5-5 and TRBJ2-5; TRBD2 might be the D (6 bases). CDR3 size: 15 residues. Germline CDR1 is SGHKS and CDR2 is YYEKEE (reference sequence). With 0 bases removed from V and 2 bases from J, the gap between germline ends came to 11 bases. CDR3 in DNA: TGTGCCAGCAGCTTGGCGGGACTTGGGCAAGAGACCCAGTACTTC. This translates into CASSLAGLGQETQYF.

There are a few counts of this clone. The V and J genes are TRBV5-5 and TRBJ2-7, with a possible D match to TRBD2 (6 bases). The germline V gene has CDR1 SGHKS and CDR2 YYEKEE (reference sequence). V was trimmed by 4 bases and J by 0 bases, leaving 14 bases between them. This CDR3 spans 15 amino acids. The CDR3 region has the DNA TGTGCCAGCAGCCCAGTAGCGGCGAGCTCCTACGAGCAGTACTTC. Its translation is CASSPVAASSYEQYF.

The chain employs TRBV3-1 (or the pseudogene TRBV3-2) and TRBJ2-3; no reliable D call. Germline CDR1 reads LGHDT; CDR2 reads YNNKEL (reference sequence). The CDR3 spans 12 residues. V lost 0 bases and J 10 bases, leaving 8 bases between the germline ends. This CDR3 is CASSQEPVAQYF. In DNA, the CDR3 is TGTGCCAGCAGCCAAGAGCCAGTCGCGCAGTATTTT.